The present T cell receptor (beta chain) was sequenced within a study of blood T cells in healthy people across ages. The CDR3 sequence is 12 residues long. V lost 10 bases to trimming and J lost 6 bases, with 15 bases between them. The germline CDR1 and CDR2 sequences are MNHNY and SVGAGI (reference sequence). Then a second PCR, running roughly 7 to 11 cycles, was carried out with a sample-barcoded 5' primer and a J-beta primer mix. MiXCR, applied by TCRdb to the 5' RACE reads, yields one record per CDR3 protein. The data hold about 800,000 distinct CDR3 sequences, with roughly 25% observed a single time. The sample was also linked to a second study, of T cells of mothers and their children. Per that study: Using the M1S primer, the second PCR added sample barcodes along with 2-4 random nucleotides.

The TCR originated in a boy younger than 18 in good health. The chain uses TRBV6-6 and TRBJ1-1; D not certain. Sequenced: blood. The CDR3 is CATAAPWAEAFF. CDR3 DNA sequence: TGTGCCACCGCGGCCCCGTGGGCTGAAGCTTTCTTT.